Shown below are 10 T cell receptor beta chains from a single sample sequenced in a study of T cell repertoires in cytomegalovirus infection. Via MiXCR, TCRdb re-called the reads, giving one row per CDR3 protein. The sample has more than 400,000 distinct CDR3 sequences, approximately 25% seen once. The sample comprised PBMCs. The receptors originated from a human donor in good health (CMV status not recorded). Some clones in this sample may be carry-over from other donors' samples.

This chain links TRBV10-3 with TRBJ1-1; D possibly corresponds to TRBD1 (5 bases). The ends were cut back, 10 bases at V and 1 base at J, with 7 bases in the middle. From germline, CDR1 is ENHRY and CDR2 SYGVKD. This CDR3 is 11 amino acids long. CDR3 nucleotide sequence: TGTGCCACCGGACAGAACACTGAAGCTTTCTTT. It encodes CATGQNTEAFF.

The chain carries TRBV7-3 and TRBJ2-3, with TRBD1 matching over 8 bases. With 4 bases clipped from V and 2 bases from J, the junction kept 5 bases outside the gene matches. Germline assignment: CDR1 SGHTA and CDR2 FQGTGA. The CDR3 length is 15 residues. The CDR3 DNA follows: TGTGCCAGCAGCTCGACAGGGGTGGTCACAGATACGCAGTATTTT. Its protein is CASSSTGVVTDTQYF.

The chain links TRBV25-1 to TRBJ2-1; 7 bases are shared with TRBD2. Per the germline V gene, CDR1 is MGHDK and CDR2 is SYGVNS. V shed 4 bases and J 13 bases; nucleotides not matched to a gene: 7. The CDR3 extends over 12 amino acids. CDR3 DNA sequence: TGTGCCAGCAGTGGATTACTAGCGAAACAGTTCTTC. Its translation: CASSGLLAKQFF.

This clonotype occurred a few times. The chain has TRBV12-3 or TRBV12-4 and TRBJ1-2; 7 nucleotides line up with TRBD1. J lost 4 bases, V lost 3 bases, and 5 bases had no gene match. This CDR3 is 14 amino acids long. This CDR3 is CASSFIGTAYGYTF. CDR3 bases: TGTGCCAGCAGTTTTATCGGGACAGCCTATGGCTACACCTTC.

V gene TRBV28 combines with J gene TRBJ1-5; D not resolved. Trimming pared 3 bases from V and 7 bases from J, leaving 10 bases between. From germline, CDR1 is MDHEN and CDR2 SYDVKM. The CDR3 is made up of 13 amino acids. CDR3 nucleotide sequence: TGTGCCAGCAGTTTGCCCTTGAGGCAGCCCCAGCATTTT. It yields the protein CASSLPLRQPQHF.

The table lists this clonotype with many counts. J is TRBJ2-1 and V is TRBV7-2; D is perhaps TRBD1 or TRBD2 (6 bases each). Germline values: CDR1 SGHTA, CDR2 FQGNSA. V was shortened by 1 base and J by 1 base, with 14 bases between the two germline ends. The CDR3 covers 17 residues. The CDR3 reads CASSLVAGGGSYNEQFF. DNA for the CDR3: TGTGCCAGCAGCTTAGTAGCCGGAGGGGGGTCCTACAATGAGCAGTTCTTC.

The V and J genes are TRBV24-1 and TRBJ2-3, with a possible D match to TRBD2 (6 bases). V gave up 9 bases and J gave up 1 base, with 16 bases separating them. Germline V gene lookup returns CDR1 KGHDR and CDR2 SFDVKD. The CDR3 has 15 residues. The CDR3 region has the DNA TGTGCCACCGCCCCCGGGACTGACCGCACAGATACGCAGTATTTT. This translates into CATAPGTDRTDTQYF.

This sequence joins TRBV15 and TRBJ2-1, with D unresolved. Germline V gene sequence: CDR1 LNHNV, CDR2 YYDKDF (reference sequence). There are 12 residues in the CDR3. With 6 bases removed from V and 2 bases from J, the gap between germline ends came to 5 bases. The CDR3 DNA follows: TGTGCCACCAGGGAAGCCTACAATGAGCAGTTCTTC. It specifies CATREAYNEQFF.

The table lists this clonotype with a few counts. The gene calls are TRBV10-3 and TRBJ1-2, with D unclear. The germline gives CDR1 ENHRY, CDR2 SYGVKD. V was shortened by 4 bases and J by 3 bases, with 12 bases between the two germline ends. The CDR3 contains 14 residues. CDR3: CAISGGSGDYGYTF. The CDR3 DNA is TGTGCCATCAGTGGGGGTTCCGGTGACTATGGCTACACCTTC.

This clonotype was recorded many times. This rearrangement joins TRBV6-2 or TRBV6-3 to TRBJ2-7, with 9 positions matching TRBD2. Germline values: CDR1 MNHEY, CDR2 SVGEGT. V trimming: 4 bases; J trimming: 3 bases; junction bases outside the gene matches: 4. The CDR3 consists of 14 residues. The CDR3 here is CASSSPTSGYEQYF. CDR3 bases: TGTGCCAGCAGTTCCCCGACTAGCGGCTACGAGCAGTACTTC.